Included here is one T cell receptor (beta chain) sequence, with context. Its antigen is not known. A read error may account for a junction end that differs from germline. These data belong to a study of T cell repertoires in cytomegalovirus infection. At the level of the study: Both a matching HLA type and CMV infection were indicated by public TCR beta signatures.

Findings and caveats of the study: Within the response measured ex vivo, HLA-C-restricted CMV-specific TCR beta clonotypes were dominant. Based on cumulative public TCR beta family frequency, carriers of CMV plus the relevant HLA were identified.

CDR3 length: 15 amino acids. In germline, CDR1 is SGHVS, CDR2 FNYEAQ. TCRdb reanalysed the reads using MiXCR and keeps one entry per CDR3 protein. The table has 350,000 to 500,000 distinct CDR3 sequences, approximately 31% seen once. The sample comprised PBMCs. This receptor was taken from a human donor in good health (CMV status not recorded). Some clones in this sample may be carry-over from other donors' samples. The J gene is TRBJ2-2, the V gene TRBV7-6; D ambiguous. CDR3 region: CASSATGANTGELFF. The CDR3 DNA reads TGTGCTAGCAGCGCGACTGGGGCGAACACCGGGGAGCTGTTTTTT.